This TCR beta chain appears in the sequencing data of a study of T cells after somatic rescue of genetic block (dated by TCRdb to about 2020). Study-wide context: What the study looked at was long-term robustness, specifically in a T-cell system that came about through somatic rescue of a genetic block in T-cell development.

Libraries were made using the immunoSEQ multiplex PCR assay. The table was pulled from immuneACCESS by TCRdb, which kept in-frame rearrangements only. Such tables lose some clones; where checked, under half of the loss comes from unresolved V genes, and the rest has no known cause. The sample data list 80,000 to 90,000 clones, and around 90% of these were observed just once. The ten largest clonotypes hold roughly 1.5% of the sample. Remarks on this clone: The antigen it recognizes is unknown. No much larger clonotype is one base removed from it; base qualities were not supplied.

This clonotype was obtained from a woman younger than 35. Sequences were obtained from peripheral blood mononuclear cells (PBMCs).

This receptor has the CDR3 CASSDTGQPQHF. Read as DNA, the sequence is TGTGCCAGCAGTGACACCGGTCAGCCCCAGCATTTT. The chain joins TRBV25-1 to TRBJ1-5; the D gene remains uncertain. The CDR1 and CDR2 encoded by the germline V gene are MGHDK and SYGVNS. Deletion took 3 bases off V and 6 bases off J, with a span of 6 bases between the germline ends. The CDR3 sequence holds 12 residues, the cysteine and phenylalanine included. Only the CDR3 part of the read is kept: 36 bases, read in frame from the first base.